The present entry profiles one T cell receptor (beta chain) with its context. The clone's antigen remains unknown. Per-base quality was not reported, and no clone a single base away is much larger than it. The sample comes from a study of control samples from healthy donors and cancer patients (TCRdb year 2020). The method behind the library was the immunoSEQ multiplex PCR assay. The table comes from immuneACCESS by way of TCRdb, which keeps in-frame sequences with V and J called. Part of the clones is missing from these tables; in studies checked, under half for an unresolved V gene and the rest for unknown reasons. This sample has about 160,000 clones in its table, and roughly 93% of those were observed once. The ten largest clones add up to roughly 4.3% of the sample. CDR1 and CDR2, per the germline V gene, are SGHTA and FQGNSA. The CDR3 measures 14 amino acids from cysteine to phenylalanine. This entry keeps only the CDR3 DNA: 42 bases, framed from base 1. Trimming at the junction amounts to 4 bases on V and 3 bases on J, and the germline ends lie 11 bases apart.

The material sequenced was blood. The source of this sequence is a woman aged 60-75 years in good health. Recombination linked TRBV7-2 to TRBJ2-3; the D gene is unclear. The CDR3 region: CASSSLGPTDTQYF. The sequenced DNA: TGTGCCAGCAGCTCTTTAGGGCCGACAGATACGCAGTATTTT.